A selection of T cell receptor beta chains follows, all from one sample in a study of metastatic and nonmetastatic thyroid tumors. TCRdb re-called clones from the PCR reads using MiXCR. This sample has approximately 24,000 clones, with 15% found just once. The specimen was blood. These receptors came from a female donor with papillary thyroid cancer or a benign thyroid nodule (not recorded which). Some clones in this sample may be carry-over from other donors' samples. CDR3s leave out the opening cysteine and the closing phenylalanine or tryptophan.

j_gene,v_gene,CDR3aa
TRBJ2-3,TRBV6-6,ASSYDGTYREDTQY
TRBJ2-6,TRBV15,ATSREDFVFFSGANVLT
TRBJ2-5,TRBV7-2,ASSHASTSGQETQY
TRBJ2-7,TRBV28,ASSPHLEQY
TRBJ1-2,TRBV9,ASSPRLDSRGYT
TRBJ2-5,TRBV4-1,ASSQGVQETQY
TRBJ2-3,TRBV7-8,ASSLTTSGRDKY
TRBJ2-1,TRBV28,ASSQTGSLNEQF
TRBJ2-3,TRBV28,ASRFSGGPRDTQY
TRBJ1-1,TRBV25-1,ASSAVKVKTEAF
TRBJ2-7,TRBV5-1,ASSLVAGSYEQY
TRBJ1-4,TRBV12-3/TRBV12-4,ASSLSRGYEKLF
TRBJ2-1,TRBV20-1,SATPFTNEQF
TRBJ2-3,TRBV19,ASSPLQGISHAQY
TRBJ1-2,TRBV28,ASSLSGMHYGYT
TRBJ2-3,TRBV5-6,ASSLDVRGGTDTQY
TRBJ2-7,TRBV28,ASSLIGIHEQY
TRBJ2-7,TRBV28,ASSLQGSYEQY
TRBJ2-2,TRBV28,ASSPHRGNTGELF
TRBJ2-7,TRBV10-3,AISELGEEQY
TRBJ2-7,TRBV3-1,ASSQVTYEQY
TRBJ2-7,TRBV18,ASSPSTGGTYEQY
TRBJ2-1,TRBV4-1,ASSQDTDAASGRGEQF
TRBJ2-7,TRBV27,ASSGRLAGGEQY
TRBJ2-1,TRBV7-2,ASSPAGGLSYNEQF
TRBJ2-7,TRBV20-1,SARGSGTGFYEQY
TRBJ2-7,TRBV20-1,SAIERPTPGHHEQY
TRBJ1-5,TRBV28,ASSLRGGNQPQH
TRBJ2-1,TRBV11-2,ASSKGVLGTGLGEQF
TRBJ2-7,TRBV10-3,AISEPGQRTPFTSYEQY
TRBJ1-1,TRBV7-9,ASSSVGGTETEAF
TRBJ2-5,TRBV5-4,ASSLATEETQY
TRBJ2-1,TRBV7-2,ASSPGSGFGYEQF
TRBJ2-1,TRBV15,ATSRIRTGDNEQF
TRBJ2-7,TRBV11-2,ASSFGGDRYEQY
TRBJ2-3,TRBV28,ASSPPLAGGRDTQY
TRBJ2-7,TRBV7-9,ASSPGGPGEQY
TRBJ2-1,TRBV6-4,ASSVSGGHDEQF
TRBJ2-5,TRBV7-2,ASSLAGGGVRETQY
TRBJ1-3,TRBV3-1,ASSQRGSGNTIY
TRBJ2-3,TRBV6-5,ASSAITGVVGTDTQY
TRBJ1-6,TRBV7-9,ASSVNSYNSPLH
TRBJ2-2,TRBV20-1,SCLPGLAGPPGMSGELF
TRBJ2-7,TRBV7-9,ASSLGLGQGDEQY
TRBJ2-7,TRBV5-1,ASSSGFEQY
TRBJ1-6,TRBV28,ASLDDQGSPLH
TRBJ2-1,TRBV11-3,ATEETGNEQF
TRBJ2-5,TRBV7-3,ASSLGLDSKETQY
TRBJ1-3,TRBV7-2,ANSPDNSRGDTIY
TRBJ2-1,TRBV7-6,ASSPSSGSQVLSQF
TRBJ2-6,TRBV4-1,ASSQSQGGSGANVLT
TRBJ2-2,TRBV7-9,ASSLSITGTGELF
TRBJ2-6,TRBV6-5,ASSYSETGEDAGANVLT
TRBJ1-4,TRBV5-1,ASSLSATNEKLF